This T cell receptor beta chain came from a study of beta chain features in type 1 diabetes (dated by TCRdb to the late 2010s). Regarding the research as a whole: Patients and healthy donors did not differ in mean age, gender distribution, total cell number or subset yield. In the study, TCRB repertoires of sorted circulating CD4+ T cell subsets from recently diagnosed type 1 diabetes patients were compared with those of matched healthy donors. Across all samples, 90 million to 130 million sorted cells were examined, and cell number per subset correlated strongly with RNA yield. Whereas all 30 or so donors provided naive and central memory subsets, regulatory and stem cell-like memory subsets were isolated from just 8 patients and roughly eight healthy donors. Study-wide conclusions, independent of this receptor: Naive, central memory and regulatory TCRB repertoires appeared to be more similar among patients than among healthy donors. Fewer insertions and more nucleotide deletions at VDJ recombination sites were observed in patients with type 1 diabetes, implying thymic rearrangement abnormalities. Because the HLA sub-analyses included only small numbers of individuals, any influence of HLA type on TCRB rearrangement was left unresolved. A moderate but significant shortening of TCRB CDR3 length was observed in type 1 diabetes patients in all four CD4+ subsets. Because cDNA was sequenced instead of genomic DNA, highly expressing activated cells could be over-represented, though the groups showed no difference in activation or CD3 levels. PCR may preferentially amplify shorter templates, but because patient and control samples were amplified and corrected together, any resulting skew would affect both groups equally.

A remark on this clone: Its antigen remains undetermined. No base qualities exist here, and no much larger clone lies one base off it.

Each donor gave one peripheral blood draw, averaging approximately 0.12 L, which was collected into heparinised tubes. Using a panel that included CD45RO, CCR7, CD25, CD127, CD95 and CD27, naive, central memory, regulatory and stem cell-like memory CD4+ T cells were sorted on a BD FACSAria II. A purity above 95% was achieved for all sorted populations. PBMCs were separated immediately by Lymphoprep density gradient centrifugation and were stained directly, without being cultured. Samples were stained and sorted in pairs, with one healthy donor and one patient per experiment, so that batch effects were minimized. V ends up 7 bases short and J 3 bases short, with an unmatched junction base count of 6. The CDR1 and CDR2 encoded by the germline V gene are SNHLY and FYNNEI. From its cysteine to its phenylalanine, the CDR3 spans 14 amino acids. Just the 42-base CDR3 DNA is kept, in frame starting at base 1.

The entire amount of isolated RNA was reverse transcribed using the High Capacity cDNA Reverse Transcription Kit, so the sequenced TCRB transcripts were expressed ones. Deep immunoSEQ sequencing was performed on naive, central memory and regulatory T cell samples, with an average of around 3.5 million total reads per sample. After sorted cells were lysed in RLT buffer, RNA was extracted with DNase-treated RNeasy Micro or Mini kits, with the choice depending on cell number. To prevent cross-contamination, each cell subset was processed individually, whereas patient and healthy donor samples were processed jointly. Using the immunoSEQ multiplex PCR, TCRB sequences were amplified from cDNA into 87-bp fragments spanning the CDR3 region. Sequencing of the amplicons was done on the Illumina HiSeq platform. The published analysis was carried out like this. Synthetic template baselines were used to correct PCR bias computationally, reads within Hamming distance 2 were collapsed, and singletons that could not be merged were discarded. Reads were aligned to IMGT to assign V, D and J genes, CDR3 length, and insertions or deletions at six rearrangement sites. Clonotype counts were normalized to sorted cell number within each subset before computing true diversity and Gini coefficients with the tcR R package. The overlap coefficient, calculated on TCRB nucleotide sequences, was used to measure repertoire sharing. Entries here come from immuneACCESS through TCRdb and include only in-frame sequences with V and J called. Some clones fail to appear in such tables; in the studies checked, an unresolved V gene covers under half of the shortfall, and the cause of the remainder is unknown. V, J and clone size were drawn from that table, and D and trimming were deduced from the DNA. The sample yields around 150,000 clones; over 9% were counted once. The top ten clonotypes cover around 0.5% of the sample.

The V and J segments used are TRBV2 and TRBJ2-1; 7 bases in between match TRBD2. This sequence originates from a man between 25 and 39 years old with type 1 diabetes. The sample consisted of central memory CD4+ T cells from blood. The CDR3: CASNPSGNYNEQFF. The DNA reads as follows: TGTGCCAGCAACCCTAGCGGAAACTACAATGAGCAGTTCTTC.